This T cell receptor beta chain was captured in a study of shared clonotypes between healthy human individuals (dated by TCRdb to the early 2020s). With respect to the entire study: The cohort comprised two women and three men aged 18 to 49 years. For each donor, CD4 naive and CD4 memory were each given three plates, CD8 naive was given two plates, and CD8 memory was given one plate. Blood TCR repertoires of roughly 5 healthy adults were deeply sequenced to estimate repertoire size and the extent of clonotype sharing between individuals. To increase sequencing depth and limit assay-specific biases, TCR repertoire library preparation and sequencing were carried out by different laboratories using diverse techniques. Between about 0.85 and 9.5 billion PBMCs per donor were obtained by leukapheresis.

Healthy HIV-negative adults with no recently reported acute infections or vaccinations were included as donors. Only Caucasian adults living in Nashville, Tennessee, USA were represented among the donors. CD4+ T cells were enriched through magnetic negative selection, after which naive cells were positively selected on CD45RA and the remaining negative fraction served as the memory subset. Blood was collected by leukapheresis, and PBMCs were isolated by Ficoll-Histopaque density gradient centrifugation and then cryopreserved in liquid nitrogen vapor phase. Analytical flow cytometry was used to check the purity and quantity of each magnetically sorted T cell population. Genomic DNA was isolated from every sorted fraction and measured by UV absorbance on a Nanodrop 2000c. For this clone: Which antigen it targets is not known. No per-base quality is available; no much larger clone lies one base away.

The investigation overall reported the following: Because the study included a small number of donors, the genetic and exposure-history diversity represented was limited. Pairwise subsampling led to the expectation that sequencing depth would affect the degree of clonotype sharing among donors. Compared with non-shared clonotypes, the clonotypes found in all four sorted-subset donors had higher generation probabilities. Sampling was restricted to blood, and TCR repertoires in tissue are likely to differ from TCR repertoires in blood. Incomplete sequencing was indicated by rarefaction of sorted-subset datasets, despite the large sequencing depth. Larger estimated clonotype richness was generally found for naive subsets than for memory subsets. When a handful of donors were compared, the shared fraction of clonotypes was around 5% for naive CD4, about 4% for naive CD8, about 2.5% for memory CD4, and around 0.37% for memory CD8.

Using the deep immunoSEQ assay, TCR CDR3 regions were amplified from genomic DNA by multiplex PCR. For each cell subset, the extracted genomic DNA was distributed evenly across all wells of several immunoSEQ 96-well plates, and each plate served as one replicate. Each replicate PCR for sorted subsets received about 210 ng genomic DNA, equal to about 29,000 T cell genomes. The purified libraries were quantified using a Qubit 3.0 fluorometer, sized with a Bioanalyzer 2100, and then quantified again using the KAPA Library Quantification kit. Each immunoSEQ 96-well plate was sequenced on its own single-read 150-cycle Illumina NextSeq 550 flow cell. The published analysis was carried out like this. Because the immunoSEQ output included only junctional sequences and no quality scores, the filtering could not be the same as the filtering used for full-length reads. To assign V/J genes and CDR3, sequences were annotated using PyIR, a Python wrapper for IgBLAST v1.9, with IMGT germline references. Any read was removed if the V/J assignment was weak (E-value above 1e-6), the CDR3 was missing, or the read contained stop codons, out-of-frame junctions, or ambiguous translated residues. A V3J clonotype was defined by an identical inferred V gene, J gene, and CDR3 amino acid sequence. Percentage overlap between repertoires was calculated by dividing the number of shared unique clonotypes by the size of the smaller repertoire. Three approaches were used to assess repertoire richness: RTK rarefaction, the Chao1 estimator, and Recon v2.1 estimates of unobserved clonotypes. OLGA was used to compute generation probabilities for all TCRbeta clonotypes that the gDNA method yielded from a handful of donors. The clones in this table, taken by TCRdb from immuneACCESS, are in-frame only. Not every clone is retained; where verified, under half of the shortfall comes from an unresolved V gene, and the cause of the rest is unknown. That table furnishes V, J and clone size, whereas the DNA furnished D and trimming. The sample data list fewer than 3 million clones, and less than 95% of these were observed just once. The biggest ten clones account for around 0.38% of the sample.

The CDR3 has 13 amino acids, counting the end cysteine and phenylalanine. Kept here is only the CDR3 DNA, which spans 39 bases and is read in frame from base 1. Based on the germline V gene, the CDR1 and CDR2 sequences are MNHNS and SASEGT. Between the V and J ends, shortened by 8 bases and 4 bases respectively, the junction contains 11 bases. Sample: naive CD4+ T cells from PBMCs. The sample's cell subset or site label, in plain terms: CD45RA+ positively selected. The receptor was isolated from a man between 18 and 35 years old in good health. Some clones in this sample may be carry-over from other donors' samples. The rearrangement joined TRBV6-1 to TRBJ1-4; a tentative D call is TRBD1 (6 bases match). The nucleotides are TGTGCCAGCGGGGGCGTCGGTAATGAAAAACTGTTTTTT. The translation is CASGGVGNEKLFF.